This TCR beta chain came from a study of blood T cell repertoires in COVID-19. For the study at large: T cells, B-cell-depleted T cells, or PBMCs supplied cDNA or gDNA.

There are 17 residues in the CDR3. After removal of 2 bases from V and 1 base from J, the junction contained 9 bases not matched to a gene. Looked up from germline, CDR1 is KGHSH and CDR2 is LQKENI. Profiling relied on immunoSEQ multiplex PCR, and the TCRdb table lists in-frame clones only, not all of them. The sample consists of 150,000 to 200,000 clones, roughly 73% of them appearing once. This rearrangement joins TRBV18 to TRBJ1-1; 8 bases are shared with TRBD1. This receptor was identified in a man aged 65-85 years with acute or convalescent COVID-19. Sequencing was done on a sample of peripheral blood. This chain's CDR3 is CASSPWAGGESNTEAFF. In nucleotides, the CDR3 is TGTGCCAGCTCACCATGGGCAGGGGGCGAATCGAACACTGAAGCTTTCTTT. Supplemented by reference TRBV18 and TRBJ1-1, the full variable domain reads NAGVMQNPRHLVRRRGQEARLRCSPMKGHSHVYWYRQLPEEGLKFMVYLQKENIIDESGMPKERFSAEFPKEGPSILRIQQVVRGDSAAYFCASSPWAGGESNTEAFFGQGTRLTVV.